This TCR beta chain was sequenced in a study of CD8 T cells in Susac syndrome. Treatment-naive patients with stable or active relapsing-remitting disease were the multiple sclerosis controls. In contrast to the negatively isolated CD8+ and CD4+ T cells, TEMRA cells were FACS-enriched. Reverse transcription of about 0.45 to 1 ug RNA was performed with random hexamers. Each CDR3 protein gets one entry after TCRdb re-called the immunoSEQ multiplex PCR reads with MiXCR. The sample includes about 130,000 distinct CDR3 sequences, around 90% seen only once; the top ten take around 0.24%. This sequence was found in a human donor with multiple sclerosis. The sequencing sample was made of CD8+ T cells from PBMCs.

CDR3 nucleotides: TGCGCCAGCAGTGCTTCCTTTGGACAGGGCTACGAGCAGTACTTC. Its translation: CASSASFGQGYEQYF. V usage is TRBV10-2 and J usage is TRBJ2-7; 8 bases line up with TRBD1. In germline, CDR1 is WSHSY, CDR2 SAAADI. J lost 3 bases, V lost 4 bases, and 8 bases had no gene match. This CDR3 region has 15 residues.